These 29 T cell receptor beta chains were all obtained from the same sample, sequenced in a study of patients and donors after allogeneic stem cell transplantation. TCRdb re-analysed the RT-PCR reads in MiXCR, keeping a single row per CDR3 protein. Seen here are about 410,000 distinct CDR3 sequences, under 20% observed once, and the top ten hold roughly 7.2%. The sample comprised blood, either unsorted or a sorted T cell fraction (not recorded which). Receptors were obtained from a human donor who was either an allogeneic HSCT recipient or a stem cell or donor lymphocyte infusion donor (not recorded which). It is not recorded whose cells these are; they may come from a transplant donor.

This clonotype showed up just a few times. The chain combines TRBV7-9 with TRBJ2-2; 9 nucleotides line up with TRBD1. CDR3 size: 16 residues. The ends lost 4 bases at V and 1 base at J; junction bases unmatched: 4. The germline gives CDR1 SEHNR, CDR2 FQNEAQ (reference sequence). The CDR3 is CASSSTGGRNTGELFF. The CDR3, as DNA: TGTGCCAGCAGCTCCACAGGGGGCAGGAACACCGGGGAGCTGTTTTTT.

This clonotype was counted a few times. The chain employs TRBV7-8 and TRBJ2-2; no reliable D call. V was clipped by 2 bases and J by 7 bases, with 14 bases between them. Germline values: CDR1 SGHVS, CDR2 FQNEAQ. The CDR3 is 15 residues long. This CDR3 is CASSLLFRPGGELFF. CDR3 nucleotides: TGTGCCAGCAGCTTATTGTTCCGGCCGGGCGGGGAGCTGTTTTTT.

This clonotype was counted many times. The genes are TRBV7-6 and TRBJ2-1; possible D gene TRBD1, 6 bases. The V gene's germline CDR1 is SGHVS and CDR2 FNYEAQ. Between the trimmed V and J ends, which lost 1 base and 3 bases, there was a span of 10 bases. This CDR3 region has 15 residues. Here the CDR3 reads CASSLEGGVYNEQFF. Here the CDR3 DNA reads TGTGCCAGCAGCTTAGAAGGGGGTGTCTACAATGAGCAGTTCTTC.

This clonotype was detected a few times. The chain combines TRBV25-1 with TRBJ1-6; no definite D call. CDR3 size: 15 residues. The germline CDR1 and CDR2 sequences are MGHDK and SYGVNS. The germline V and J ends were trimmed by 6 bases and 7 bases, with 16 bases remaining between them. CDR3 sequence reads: CASRDHRDKNSPLHF. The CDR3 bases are TGTGCCAGCAGAGACCACCGGGATAAGAATTCACCCCTCCACTTT.

The CDR3 DNA reads as TGTGCCAGCAGCTCCACCCTACTAGCGGACTCCTACAATGAGCAGTTCTTC. This sequence encodes CASSSTLLADSYNEQFF. V usage is TRBV11-3 and J usage is TRBJ2-1; 8 bases match TRBD2. V lost 4 bases and J lost 0; bases outside the gene matches: 8. Germline V lookup: CDR1 SGHNT, CDR2 YENEEA. This CDR3 spans 17 amino acids.

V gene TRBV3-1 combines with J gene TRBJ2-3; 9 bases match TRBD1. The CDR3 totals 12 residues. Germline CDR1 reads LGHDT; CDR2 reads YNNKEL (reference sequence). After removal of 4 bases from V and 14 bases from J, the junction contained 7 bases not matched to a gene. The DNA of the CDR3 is TGTGCCAGCAGCCGCGGGACAGGGAGGGGGTATTTT. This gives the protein CASSRGTGRGYF.

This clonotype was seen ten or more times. CDR3 sequence reads: CASSLEGQPIQETQYF. In DNA form, the CDR3 reads TGCGCCAGCAGCTTGGAGGGACAGCCTATACAAGAGACCCAGTACTTC. The chain combines TRBV5-1 with TRBJ2-5; TRBD1 matches at 7 bases. Germline V gene sequence: CDR1 SGHRS, CDR2 YFSETQ. This CDR3 has 16 residues. J gave up 2 bases and V 0 bases, and 7 bases lay outside the gene matches.

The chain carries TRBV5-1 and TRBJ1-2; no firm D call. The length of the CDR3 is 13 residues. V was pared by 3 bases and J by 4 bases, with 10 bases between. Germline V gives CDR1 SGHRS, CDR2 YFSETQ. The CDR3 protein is CASSSHPSYGYTF. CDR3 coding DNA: TGCGCCAGCAGCTCTCATCCTTCCTATGGCTACACCTTC.

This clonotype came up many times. For the CDR3, the DNA is TGTGCCAGCAGCCGAGACAGGGTGCCCGTGGATACGCAGTATTTT. Translation: CASSRDRVPVDTQYF. The chain links TRBV12-3 or TRBV12-4 to TRBJ2-3, with TRBD1 matching over 7 bases. This CDR3 is 15 amino acids long. V lost 6 bases, J lost 6 bases, and 12 bases stayed unmatched.

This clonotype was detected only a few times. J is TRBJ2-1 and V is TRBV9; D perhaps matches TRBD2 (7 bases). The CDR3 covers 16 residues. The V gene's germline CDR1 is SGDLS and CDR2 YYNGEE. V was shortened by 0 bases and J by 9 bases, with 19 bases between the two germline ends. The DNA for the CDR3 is TGTGCCAGCAGCGTAGTAGGGGGGCGGGAGAGGAGTGAGCAGTTCTTC. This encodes CASSVVGGRERSEQFF. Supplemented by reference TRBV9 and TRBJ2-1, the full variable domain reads DSGVTQTPKHLITATGQRVTLRCSPRSGDLSVYWYQQSLDQGLQFLIQYYNGEERAKGNILERFSAQQFPDLHSELNLSSLELGDSALYFCASSVVGGRERSEQFFGPGTRLTVL.

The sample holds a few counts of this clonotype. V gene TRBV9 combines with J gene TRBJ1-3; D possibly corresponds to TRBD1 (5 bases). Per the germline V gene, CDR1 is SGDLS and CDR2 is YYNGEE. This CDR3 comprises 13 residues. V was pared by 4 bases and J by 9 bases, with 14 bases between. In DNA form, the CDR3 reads TGTGCCAGCAGCTTATCCGGGACTCCCACCATATATTTT. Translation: CASSLSGTPTIYF.

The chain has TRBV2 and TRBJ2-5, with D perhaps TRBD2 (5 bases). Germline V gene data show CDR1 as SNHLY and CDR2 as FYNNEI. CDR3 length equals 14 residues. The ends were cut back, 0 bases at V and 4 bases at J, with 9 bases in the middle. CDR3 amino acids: CASSEAGGGETQYF. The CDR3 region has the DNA TGTGCCAGCAGTGAAGCTGGAGGTGGAGAGACCCAGTACTTC.

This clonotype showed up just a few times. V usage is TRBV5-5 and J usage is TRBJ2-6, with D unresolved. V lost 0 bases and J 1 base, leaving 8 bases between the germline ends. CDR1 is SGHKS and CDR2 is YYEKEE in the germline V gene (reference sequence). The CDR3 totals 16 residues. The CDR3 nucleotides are TGTGCCAGCAGCTTGGATTTGGGGTCTGGGGCCAACGTCCTGACTTTC. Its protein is CASSLDLGSGANVLTF.

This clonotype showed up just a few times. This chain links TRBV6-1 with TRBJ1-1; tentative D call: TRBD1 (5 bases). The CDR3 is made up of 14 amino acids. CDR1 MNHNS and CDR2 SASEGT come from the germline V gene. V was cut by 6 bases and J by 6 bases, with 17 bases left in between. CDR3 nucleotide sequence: TGTGCCAGCAGCGGACCGGGGGGGTCTGCTGAAGCTTTCTTT. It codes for CASSGPGGSAEAFF.

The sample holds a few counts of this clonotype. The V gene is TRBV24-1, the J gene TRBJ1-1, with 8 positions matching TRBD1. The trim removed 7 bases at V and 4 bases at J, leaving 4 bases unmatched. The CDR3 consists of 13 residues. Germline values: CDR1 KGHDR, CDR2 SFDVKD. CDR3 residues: CATSRTGSTEAFF. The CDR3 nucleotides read TGTGCCACCAGCAGGACAGGGAGCACTGAAGCTTTCTTT.

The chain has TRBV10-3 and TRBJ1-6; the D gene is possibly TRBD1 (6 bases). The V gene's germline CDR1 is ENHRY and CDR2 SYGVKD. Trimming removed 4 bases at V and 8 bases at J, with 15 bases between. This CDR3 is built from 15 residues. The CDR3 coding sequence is TGTGCCATCAGTGGCCTCGGGGGGGCTGATTCACCCCTCCACTTT. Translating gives CAISGLGGADSPLHF.

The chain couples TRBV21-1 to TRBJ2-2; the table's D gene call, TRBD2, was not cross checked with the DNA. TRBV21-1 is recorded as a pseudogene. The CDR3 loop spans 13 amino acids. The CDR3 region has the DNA TGTGCCATTATTTGGAGGAGAGGCGGGGAGCTGTTTTTT. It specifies CAIIWRRGGELFF.

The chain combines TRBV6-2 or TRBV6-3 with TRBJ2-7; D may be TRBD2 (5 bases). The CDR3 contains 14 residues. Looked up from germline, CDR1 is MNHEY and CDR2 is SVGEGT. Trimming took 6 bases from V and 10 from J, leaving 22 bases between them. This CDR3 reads CASRENRTLPSQYF. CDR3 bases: TGTGCCAGCAGGGAAAATCGGACTTTACCGTCTCAGTACTTC.

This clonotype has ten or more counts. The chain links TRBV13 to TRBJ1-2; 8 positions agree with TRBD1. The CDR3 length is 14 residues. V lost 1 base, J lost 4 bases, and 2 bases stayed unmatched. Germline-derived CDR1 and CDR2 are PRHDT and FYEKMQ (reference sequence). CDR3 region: CASSLDRGTYGYTF. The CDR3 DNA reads TGTGCCAGCAGCTTAGACAGGGGGACCTATGGCTACACCTTC.

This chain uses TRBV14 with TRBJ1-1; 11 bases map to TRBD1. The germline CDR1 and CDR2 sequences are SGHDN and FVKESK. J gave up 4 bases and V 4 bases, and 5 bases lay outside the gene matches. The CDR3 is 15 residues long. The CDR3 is CASSRLGQGGTEAFF. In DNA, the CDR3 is TGTGCCAGCAGCCGCCTGGGACAGGGGGGCACTGAAGCTTTCTTT.

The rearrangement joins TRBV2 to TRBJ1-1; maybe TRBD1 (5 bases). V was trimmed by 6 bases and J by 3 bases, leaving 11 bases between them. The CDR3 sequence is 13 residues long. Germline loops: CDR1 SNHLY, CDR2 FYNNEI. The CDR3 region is CASSADTYTEAFF. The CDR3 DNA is TGTGCCAGCAGCGCGGACACCTACACTGAAGCTTTCTTT.

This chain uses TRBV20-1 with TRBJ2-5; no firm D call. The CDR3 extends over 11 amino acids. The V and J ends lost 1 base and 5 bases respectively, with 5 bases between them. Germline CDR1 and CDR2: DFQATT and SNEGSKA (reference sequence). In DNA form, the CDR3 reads TGCAGTGCTAGAGTGGTGGAGACCCAGTACTTC. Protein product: CSARVVETQYF.

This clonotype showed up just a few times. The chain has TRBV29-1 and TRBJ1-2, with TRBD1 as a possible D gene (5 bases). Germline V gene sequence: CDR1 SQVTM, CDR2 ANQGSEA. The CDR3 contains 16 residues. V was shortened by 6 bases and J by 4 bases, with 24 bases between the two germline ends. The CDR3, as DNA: TGCAGCGTCGAACCCGATTCTCTTACCGGGGCCTATGGCTACACCTTC. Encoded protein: CSVEPDSLTGAYGYTF.

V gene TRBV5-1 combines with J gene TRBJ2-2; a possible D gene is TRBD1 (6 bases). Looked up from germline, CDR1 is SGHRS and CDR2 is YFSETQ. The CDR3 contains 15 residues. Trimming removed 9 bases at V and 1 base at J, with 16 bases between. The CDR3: CANCSGAGNTGELFF. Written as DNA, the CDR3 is TGCGCCAACTGCTCAGGGGCTGGGAACACCGGGGAGCTGTTTTTT.

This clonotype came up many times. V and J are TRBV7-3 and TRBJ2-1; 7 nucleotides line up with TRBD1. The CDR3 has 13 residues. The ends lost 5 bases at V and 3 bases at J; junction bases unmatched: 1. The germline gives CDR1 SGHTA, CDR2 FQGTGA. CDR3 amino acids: CASSRDSYNEQFF. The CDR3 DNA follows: TGTGCCAGCAGCCGGGACAGCTACAATGAGCAGTTCTTC.

CDR3 residues: CASSQDFGRGIEDTEAFF. The CDR3, as DNA: TGTGCCAGCAGCCAAGATTTCGGCAGGGGGATAGAAGACACTGAAGCTTTCTTT. The rearrangement links TRBV3-1 to TRBJ1-1; 7 bases align to TRBD1. V was clipped by 0 bases and J by 3 bases; unmatched bases: 13. The CDR3 is made up of 18 amino acids. CDR1 LGHDT and CDR2 YNNKEL come from the germline V gene (reference sequence).

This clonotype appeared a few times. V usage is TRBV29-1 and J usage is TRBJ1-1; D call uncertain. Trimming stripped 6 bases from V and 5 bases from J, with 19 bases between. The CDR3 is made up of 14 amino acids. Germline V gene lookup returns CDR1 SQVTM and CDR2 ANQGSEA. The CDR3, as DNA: TGCAGCGTCCGGGCCTCAACGGGGAAAACTGAAGCTTTCTTT. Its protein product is CSVRASTGKTEAFF.

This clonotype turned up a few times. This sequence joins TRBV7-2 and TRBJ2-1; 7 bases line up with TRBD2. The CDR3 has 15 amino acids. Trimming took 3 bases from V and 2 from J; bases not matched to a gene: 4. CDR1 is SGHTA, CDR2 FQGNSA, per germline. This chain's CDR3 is CASSFAGDPYNEQFF. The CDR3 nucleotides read TGTGCCAGCAGCTTCGCGGGAGATCCCTACAATGAGCAGTTCTTC.

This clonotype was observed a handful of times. The CDR3 DNA sequence: TGCAGTGCTAGAGATGGAGGGCTTAACACTGAAGCTTTCTTT. It codes for CSARDGGLNTEAFF. The V gene is TRBV20-1, the J gene TRBJ1-1; D call uncertain. Germline lookup yields CDR1 DFQATT and CDR2 SNEGSKA (reference sequence). Between the trimmed V and J ends, which lost 0 bases and 2 bases, there was a span of 10 bases. CDR3 length equals 14 residues.